This T cell receptor (beta chain) was identified during a study of blood T cells in healthy people across ages. Overall study results and limits: TCR beta diversity per million T cells fell roughly linearly with age. The long-lived group displayed more naive CD4+ cells, plus higher diversity, than the aged donors did.

Points on this clonotype: Antigen unknown.

About 10 milliliters of peripheral blood were drawn from each donor into EDTA-treated tubes. Total RNA was extracted at no less than 5 micrograms per sample. Germline CDR1 and CDR2: KGHDR and SFDVKD. The CDR3 loop spans 15 amino acids. Alongside a J-beta primer mix, a sample-barcoded 5' primer served in a second PCR lasting roughly 7 to 11 cycles. TCRdb re-called the 5' RACE reads with MiXCR, one entry per CDR3 protein. The sample lists 1.2 million to 1.5 million distinct CDR3 sequences, approximately 60% occurring once. This TCR was recovered from a man aged 18 to 35 in good health. The sample comprised blood. The chain joins TRBV24-1 to TRBJ2-7; the D gene is possibly TRBD1 (5 bases). The DNA end is a closer match to TRBJ2-5, so the J assignment may be wrong. CDR3 coding DNA: TGTGCCACCAGCCAGGGTGTGGGGTTGGAGAGGACCCAGTACTTC. Protein sequence: CATSQGVGLERTQYF.